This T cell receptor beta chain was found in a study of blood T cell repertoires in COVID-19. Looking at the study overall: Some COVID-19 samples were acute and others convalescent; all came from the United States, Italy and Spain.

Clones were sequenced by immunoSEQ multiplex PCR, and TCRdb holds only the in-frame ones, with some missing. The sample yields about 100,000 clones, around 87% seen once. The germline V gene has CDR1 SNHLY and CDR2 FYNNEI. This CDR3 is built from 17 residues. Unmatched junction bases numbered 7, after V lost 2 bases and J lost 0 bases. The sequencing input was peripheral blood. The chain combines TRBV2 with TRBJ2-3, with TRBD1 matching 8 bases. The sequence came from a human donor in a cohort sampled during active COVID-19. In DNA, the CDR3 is TGTGCCAGCAGTGAACAGGGGACAGGAGCTAGCACAGATACGCAGTATTTT. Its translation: CASSEQGTGASTDTQYF.